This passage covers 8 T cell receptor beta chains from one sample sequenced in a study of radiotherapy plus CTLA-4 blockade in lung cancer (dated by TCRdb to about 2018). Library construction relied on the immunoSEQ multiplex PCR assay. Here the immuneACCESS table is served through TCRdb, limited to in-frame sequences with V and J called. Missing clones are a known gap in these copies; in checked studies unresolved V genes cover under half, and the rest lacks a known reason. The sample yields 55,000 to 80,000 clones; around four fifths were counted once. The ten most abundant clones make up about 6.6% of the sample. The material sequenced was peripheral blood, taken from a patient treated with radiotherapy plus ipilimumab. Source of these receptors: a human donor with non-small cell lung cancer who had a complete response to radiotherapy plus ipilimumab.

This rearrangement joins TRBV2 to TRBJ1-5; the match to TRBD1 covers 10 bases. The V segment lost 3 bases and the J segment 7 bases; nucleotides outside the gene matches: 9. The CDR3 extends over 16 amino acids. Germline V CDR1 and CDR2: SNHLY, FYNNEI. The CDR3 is CASSEDRGGTGQPQHF. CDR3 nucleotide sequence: TGTGCCAGCAGTGAGGACAGGGGGGGGACGGGACAGCCCCAGCATTTT.

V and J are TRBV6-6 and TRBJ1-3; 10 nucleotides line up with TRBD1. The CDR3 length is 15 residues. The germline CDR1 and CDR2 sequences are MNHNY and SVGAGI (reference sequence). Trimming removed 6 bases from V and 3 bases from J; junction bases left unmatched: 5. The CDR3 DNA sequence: TGTGCCAGCAGGCAGGGACAGGGGAGTGGAAACACCATATATTTT. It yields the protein CASRQGQGSGNTIYF.

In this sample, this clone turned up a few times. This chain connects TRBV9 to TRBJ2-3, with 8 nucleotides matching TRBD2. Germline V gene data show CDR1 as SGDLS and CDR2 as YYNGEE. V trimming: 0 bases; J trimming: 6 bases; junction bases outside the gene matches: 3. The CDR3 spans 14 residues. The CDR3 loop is CASSVAGGLDTQYF. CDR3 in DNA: TGTGCCAGCAGCGTAGCGGGGGGGCTTGATACGCAGTATTTT.

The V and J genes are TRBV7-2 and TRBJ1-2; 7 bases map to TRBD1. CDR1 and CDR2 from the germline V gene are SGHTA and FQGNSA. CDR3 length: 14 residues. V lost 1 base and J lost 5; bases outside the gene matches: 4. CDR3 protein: CASSLEGQSYGYTF. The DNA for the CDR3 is TGTGCCAGCAGCTTAGAGGGACAGAGTTATGGCTACACCTTC.

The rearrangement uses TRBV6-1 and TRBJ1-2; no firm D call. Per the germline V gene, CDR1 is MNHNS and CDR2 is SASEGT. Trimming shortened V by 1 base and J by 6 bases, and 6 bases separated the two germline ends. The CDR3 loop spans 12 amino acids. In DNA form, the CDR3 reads TGTGCCAGCAGTGAAGAAATTCATGGCTACACCTTC. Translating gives CASSEEIHGYTF.

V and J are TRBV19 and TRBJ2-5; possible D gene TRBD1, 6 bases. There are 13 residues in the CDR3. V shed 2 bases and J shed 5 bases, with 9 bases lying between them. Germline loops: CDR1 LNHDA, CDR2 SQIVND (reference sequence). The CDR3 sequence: CASSIQGFETQYF. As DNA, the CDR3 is TGTGCCAGTAGTATACAGGGGTTCGAGACCCAGTACTTC.

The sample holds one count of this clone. The CDR3: CASSLEVSNYGYTF. The CDR3 nucleotides read TGTGCCAGCAGCTTAGAAGTATCTAACTATGGCTACACCTTC. V and J are TRBV7-2 and TRBJ1-2, with no clear D. V was trimmed by 1 base and J by 0 bases, leaving 6 bases between them. The V gene's germline CDR1 is SGHTA and CDR2 FQGNSA. This CDR3 contains 14 residues. The whole variable domain, filled in from reference TRBV7-2 and TRBJ1-2, reads GAGVSQSPSNKVTEKGKDVELRCDPISGHTALYWYRQSLGQGLEFLIYFQGNSAPDKSGLPSDRFSAERTGGSVSTLTIQRTQQEDSAVYLCASSLEVSNYGYTFGSGTRLTVV.

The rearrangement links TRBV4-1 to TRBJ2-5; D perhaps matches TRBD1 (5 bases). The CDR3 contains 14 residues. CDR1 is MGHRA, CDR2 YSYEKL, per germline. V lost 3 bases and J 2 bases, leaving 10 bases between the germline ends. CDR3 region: CASSQMTEQETQYF. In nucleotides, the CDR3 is TGCGCCAGCAGCCAGATGACAGAACAAGAGACCCAGTACTTC.